This TCR beta chain was profiled in a study of shared clonotypes between healthy human individuals. About the research overall: The donors, two women and a few men, were aged 18 to 49.

TCRdb keeps only in-frame clones here, not all; method: immunoSEQ multiplex PCR. The sample contains 400,000 to 500,000 clones, 65% to 80% of which appear only once. Trimming took 4 bases from V and 3 from J; bases not matched to a gene: 7. The CDR3 spans 15 residues. In germline, CDR1 is SGHNT, CDR2 YYREEE (reference sequence). The origin of this receptor is a woman aged 40 to 55 in good health. Some clones in this sample may be carry-over from other donors' samples. The chain links TRBV5-4 to TRBJ2-1; 7 nucleotides match TRBD1. What was sequenced was PBMCs. In DNA, the CDR3 is TGTGCCAGCAGCCCGAGACAGGGCTTCTACAATGAGCAGTTCTTC. Protein product: CASSPRQGFYNEQFF. Based on the CDR3 plus reference TRBV5-4 and TRBJ2-1, the full variable domain is ETGVTQSPTHLIKTRGQQVTLRCSSQSGHNTVSWYQQALGQGPQFIFQYYREEENGRGNFPPRFSGLQFPNYSSELNVNALELDDSALYLCASSPRQGFYNEQFFGPGTRLTVL.